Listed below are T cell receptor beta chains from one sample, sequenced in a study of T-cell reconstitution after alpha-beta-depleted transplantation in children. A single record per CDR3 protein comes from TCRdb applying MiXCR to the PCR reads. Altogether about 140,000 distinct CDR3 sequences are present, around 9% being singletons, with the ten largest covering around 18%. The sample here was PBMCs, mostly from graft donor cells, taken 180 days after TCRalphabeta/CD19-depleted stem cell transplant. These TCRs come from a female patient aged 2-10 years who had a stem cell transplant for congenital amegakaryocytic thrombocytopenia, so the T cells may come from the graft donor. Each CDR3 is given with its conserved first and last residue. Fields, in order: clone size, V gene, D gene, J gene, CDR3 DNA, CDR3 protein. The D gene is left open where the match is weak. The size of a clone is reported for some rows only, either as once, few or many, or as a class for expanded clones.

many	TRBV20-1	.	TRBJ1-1	TGCAGTGCTAGAGATCTGAGTGGGGAAGCTTTCTTT	CSARDLSGEAFF
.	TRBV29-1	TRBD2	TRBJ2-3	TGCAGCGTTTGTATTAGCGGGGGGGCCAAAGATACGCAGTATTTT	CSVCISGGAKDTQYF
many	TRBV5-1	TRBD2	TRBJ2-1	TGCGCCAGCAGCCCCATTACTAGCGGGAGTCTAAATGAGCAGTTCTTC	CASSPITSGSLNEQFF
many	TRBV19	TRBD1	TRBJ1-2	TGTGCCAGTATGGGACAGGGCTTTCTTGGCTACACCTTC	CASMGQGFLGYTF
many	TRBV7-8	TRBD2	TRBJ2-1	TGTGCCAGCAGTTTAGGGACTAGCGGGTACAATGAGCAGTTCTTC	CASSLGTSGYNEQFF
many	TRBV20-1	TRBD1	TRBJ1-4	TGCAGTGCTAGAGCCCCCGGACAGGAAAGGGGGCTGTTTTTT	CSARAPGQERGLFF
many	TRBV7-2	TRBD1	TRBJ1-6	TGTGCCAGCAGCTTAGTTACAGGGGGTAATTCACCCCTCCACTTT	CASSLVTGGNSPLHF
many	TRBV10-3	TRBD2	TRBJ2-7	TGTGCCATACCAGGGACTAGCGGGAGACCGGAGAGGAACGAGCAGTACTTC	CAIPGTSGRPERNEQYF
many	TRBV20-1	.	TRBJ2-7	TGCAGTGCTAGTTGGCCCGCGGCGGGTAACTTATACGAGCAGTACTTC	CSASWPAAGNLYEQYF
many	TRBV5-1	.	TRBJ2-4	TGCGCCAGCAGCCTCGAAGGGAGACCCCACGGAAACATTCAGTACTTC	CASSLEGRPHGNIQYF
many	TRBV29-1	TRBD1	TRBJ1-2	TGCAGCGTTGAATCGATCGTTGGGACAGGGGGCGGCTACACCTTC	CSVESIVGTGGGYTF
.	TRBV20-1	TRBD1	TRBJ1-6	TGCAGTGCTAGAGATACCCTGACAGGGAATAATTCACCCCTCCACTTT	CSARDTLTGNNSPLHF
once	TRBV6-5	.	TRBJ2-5	TGTGCCAGCAGTTACTGGCAAGTGGGGGGGCGAGAGACCCAGTACTTC	CASSYWQVGGRETQYF
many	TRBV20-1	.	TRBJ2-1	TGCAGTGCTACCCCACCGGGGGGCACCAGGCCTGAGCAGTTCTTC	CSATPPGGTRPEQFF
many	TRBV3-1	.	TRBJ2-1	TGTGCCAGCAGCCAGAGGAATGAGCAGTTCTTC	CASSQRNEQFF
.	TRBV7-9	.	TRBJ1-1	TGTGCCAGCAGCTTAGTGTTTAGCGGGAAGGGCTTTACTGAAGCTTTCTTT	CASSLVFSGKGFTEAFF
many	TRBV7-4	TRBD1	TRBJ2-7	TGTGCCAGCAGCTTAACCCGGGACAGGAGATACGAGCAGTACTTC	CASSLTRDRRYEQYF
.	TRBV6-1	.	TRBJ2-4	TGTGCCAGCAGTCAAACGGGGGGACAGGCCTGGAACATTCAGTACTTC	CASSQTGGQAWNIQYF
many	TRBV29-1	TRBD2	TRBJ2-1	TGCAGCGTTGAAGTAGCGGGAGACAATGAGCAGTTCTTC	CSVEVAGDNEQFF
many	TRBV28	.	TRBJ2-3	TGTGCCAGCAGTCGCACTAGCACAGATACGCAGTATTTT	CASSRTSTDTQYF
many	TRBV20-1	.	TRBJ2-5	TGCAGTGCTAGAGTTGGCGGGGTTAAGAAAGAGACCCAGTACTTC	CSARVGGVKKETQYF
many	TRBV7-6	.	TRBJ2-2	TGTGCCAGCAGCTTAAGTCGGGACGGGGAGCTGTTTTTT	CASSLSRDGELFF
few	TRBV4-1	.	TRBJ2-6	TGCGCCAGCAGTCCGGCTGGGGCCAACGTCCTGACTTTC	CASSPAGANVLTF
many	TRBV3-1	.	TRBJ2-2	TGTGCCAGCAGCCAAGCGGCTCAAGCCGGGGAGCTGTTTTTT	CASSQAAQAGELFF
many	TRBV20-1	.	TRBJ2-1	TGCAGTGCTGACCCCCTCCAGCGTTTTTCCTACAATGAGCAGTTCTTC	CSADPLQRFSYNEQFF